The 8 T cell receptor beta chains below were found in one sample sequenced in a study of blood T cells in healthy people across ages. Combining a sample-barcoded 5' primer with a J-beta primer mix, a second PCR ran for roughly 6 to 11 cycles. Via MiXCR, TCRdb re-called the 5' RACE reads, giving one row per CDR3 protein. The repertoire includes 750,000 to 950,000 distinct CDR3 sequences, roughly 50% of them detected once, and roughly two fifths sits in the top ten. Sample: blood. These receptors were obtained from a man at least 80 years old in good health.

The V gene is TRBV12-3 or TRBV12-4, the J gene TRBJ2-1, with 12 bases that match TRBD2. The CDR3 runs to 17 residues. Unmatched junction bases numbered 7, after V lost 0 bases and J lost 7 bases. The CDR3 spells CASSLAQGLAGSNEQFF. CDR3 bases: TGTGCCAGCAGTTTAGCGCAGGGACTAGCGGGTTCGAATGAGCAGTTCTTC.

The chain uses TRBV6-1 and TRBJ2-1; 7 bases agree with TRBD2. The junction had 16 bases not matched to a gene; V was cut back by 2 bases and J by 6 bases. The germline CDR1 and CDR2 sequences are MNHNS and SASEGT. The CDR3 extends over 18 amino acids. CDR3 in amino acids: CASSERASFLAATNEQFF. The CDR3 coding sequence is TGTGCCAGCAGTGAACGAGCCTCGTTCCTAGCGGCTACCAATGAGCAGTTCTTC.

This clonotype was recorded once. The J gene is TRBJ1-5, the V gene TRBV20-1, with 9 bases aligning to TRBD1. V lost 5 bases and J lost 6; bases outside the gene matches: 5. Germline CDR1 reads DFQATT; CDR2 reads SNEGSKA (reference sequence). The CDR3 is made up of 13 amino acids. The CDR3 loop is CSAYTGGGQPQHF. For the CDR3, the DNA is TGCAGTGCTTATACAGGGGGCGGTCAGCCCCAGCATTTT.

The V gene is TRBV6-1, the J gene TRBJ2-1; D may be TRBD1 (6 bases). The DNA end lines up better with TRBJ2-7; the J call may be wrong. Germline CDR1 reads MNHNS; CDR2 reads SASEGT. The CDR3 consists of 15 residues. The CDR3 reads CASKEGHLKIYEQYF. The DNA of the CDR3 is TGTGCCAGCAAAGAGGGACACCTCAAAATCTACGAGCAGTACTTC.

There are a few counts of this clonotype. The rearrangement links TRBV5-1 to TRBJ2-3; tentatively, D is TRBD2 (5 bases). The CDR3 contains 15 residues. Germline CDR1 is SGHRS and CDR2 is YFSETQ. V was cut by 4 bases and J by 0 bases, with 12 bases left in between. As DNA, the CDR3 is TGCGCCAGCAGCGCTGTGCGGGCGAGCACAGATACGCAGTATTTT. This encodes CASSAVRASTDTQYF.

This clonotype has more than one count but fewer than ten. V and J are TRBV10-2 and TRBJ2-1, with 7 bases aligning to TRBD2. J gave up 8 bases and V 8 bases, and 12 bases lay outside the gene matches. The CDR3 is 14 residues long. The V gene's germline CDR1 is WSHSY and CDR2 SAAADI. In nucleotides, the CDR3 is TGCGCCAGCGGCACTGGCGGGAGTATGTATGAGCAGTTCTTC. This translates into CASGTGGSMYEQFF.

The chain employs TRBV6-5 and TRBJ1-6; no clear D gene. The germline V gene has CDR1 MNHEY and CDR2 SVGAGI. CDR3 length: 16 residues. V lost 2 bases and J 8 bases, leaving 16 bases between the germline ends. The CDR3 nucleotides are TGTGCCAGCAGTTACAATGGACGAGGTCGATATTCACCCCTCCACTTT. As protein: CASSYNGRGRYSPLHF.

The chain carries TRBV5-4 and TRBJ2-3; D may correspond to TRBD1 or TRBD2 (6 bases each). Per germline, CDR1 SGHNT and CDR2 YYREEE (reference sequence). The CDR3 covers 14 residues. The V gene lost 3 bases and the J gene lost 4 bases, with 12 bases spanning the gap. CDR3 protein: CASSSRGPPDTQYF. CDR3 DNA sequence: TGTGCCAGCAGCTCCCGGGGGCCCCCAGATACGCAGTATTTT.